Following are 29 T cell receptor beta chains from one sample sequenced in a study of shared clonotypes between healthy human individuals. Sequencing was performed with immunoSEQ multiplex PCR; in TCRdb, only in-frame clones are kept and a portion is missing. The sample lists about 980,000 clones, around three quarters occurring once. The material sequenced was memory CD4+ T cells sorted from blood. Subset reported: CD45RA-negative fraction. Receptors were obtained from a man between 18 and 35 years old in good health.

CDR3 in DNA: TGTGCCAGCAGTTTAGGGACAAAAACCTACGAGCAGTACTTC. Protein product: CASSLGTKTYEQYF. V and J are TRBV28 and TRBJ2-7, with TRBD1 as a possible D gene (6 bases). Germline CDR1 and CDR2: MDHEN and SYDVKM. The CDR3 runs 14 residues. V was trimmed by 2 bases and J by 2 bases, leaving 10 bases between them. The entire variable domain, with the rest obtained from reference TRBV28 and TRBJ2-7, is as follows: DVKVTQSSRYLVKRTGEKVFLECVQDMDHENMFWYRQDPGLGLRLIYFSYDVKMKEKGDIPEGYSVSREKKERFSLILESASTNQTSMYLCASSLGTKTYEQYFGPGTRLTVT.

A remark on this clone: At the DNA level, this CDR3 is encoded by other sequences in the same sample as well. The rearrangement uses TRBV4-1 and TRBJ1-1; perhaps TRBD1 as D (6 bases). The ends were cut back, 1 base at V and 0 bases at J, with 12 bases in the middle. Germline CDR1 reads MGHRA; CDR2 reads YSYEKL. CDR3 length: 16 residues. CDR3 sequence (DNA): TGCGCCAGCAGCCAAGGAGGACAGATCATGAACACTGAAGCTTTCTTT. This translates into CASSQGGQIMNTEAFF.

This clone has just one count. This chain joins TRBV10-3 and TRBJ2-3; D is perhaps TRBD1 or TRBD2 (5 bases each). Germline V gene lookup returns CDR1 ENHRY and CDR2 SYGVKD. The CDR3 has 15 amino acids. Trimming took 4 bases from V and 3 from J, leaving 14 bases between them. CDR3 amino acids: CAISGDAGLTDTQYF. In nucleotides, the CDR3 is TGTGCCATCAGTGGGGACGCAGGGCTGACAGATACGCAGTATTTT.

The CDR3 bases are TGTGCCAGCAGCACTCCCAGGGGCTCTGATACGCAGTATTTT. Translated, it gives CASSTPRGSDTQYF. V and J are TRBV5-4 and TRBJ2-3, with a weak D call TRBD1 (6 bases). Trimming shortened V by 4 bases and J by 6 bases, and 15 bases separated the two germline ends. The CDR3 is 14 amino acids. CDR1 is SGHNT, CDR2 YYREEE, per germline (reference sequence).

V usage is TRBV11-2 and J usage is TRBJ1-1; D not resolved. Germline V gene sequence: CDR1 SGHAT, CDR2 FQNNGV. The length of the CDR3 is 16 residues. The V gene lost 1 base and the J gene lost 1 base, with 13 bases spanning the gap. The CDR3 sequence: CASSLGVAKSNTEAFF. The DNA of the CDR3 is TGTGCCAGCAGCTTAGGGGTTGCGAAGTCGAACACTGAAGCTTTCTTT.

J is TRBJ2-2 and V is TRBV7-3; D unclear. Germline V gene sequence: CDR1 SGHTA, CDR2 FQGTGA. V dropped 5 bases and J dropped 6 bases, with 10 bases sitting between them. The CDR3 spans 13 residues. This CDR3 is CASSPSNAGELFF. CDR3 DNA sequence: TGTGCCAGCAGCCCCTCAAATGCCGGGGAGCTGTTTTTT.

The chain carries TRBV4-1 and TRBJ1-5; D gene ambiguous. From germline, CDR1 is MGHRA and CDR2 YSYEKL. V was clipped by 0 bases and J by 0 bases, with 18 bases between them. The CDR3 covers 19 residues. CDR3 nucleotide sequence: TGCGCCAGCAGCCAAGAATGGCCTCGCCCCGATTATAGCAATCAGCCCCAGCATTTT. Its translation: CASSQEWPRPDYSNQPQHF.

CDR3 in amino acids: CAWSRPGGGSYEQYF. As DNA, the CDR3 is TGTGCCTGGAGTAGGCCCGGAGGGGGGTCCTACGAGCAGTACTTC. The chain combines TRBV30 with TRBJ2-7; either TRBD1 or TRBD2 may supply D (6 bases each). Germline assignment: CDR1 GTSNPN and CDR2 SVGIG (reference sequence). This CDR3 region has 15 residues. Trimming took off 2 bases at V and 1 base at J, with 15 bases between the two ends.

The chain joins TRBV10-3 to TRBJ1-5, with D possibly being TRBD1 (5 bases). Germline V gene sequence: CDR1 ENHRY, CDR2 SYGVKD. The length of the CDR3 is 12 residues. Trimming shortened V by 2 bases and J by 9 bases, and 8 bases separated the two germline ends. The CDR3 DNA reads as TGTGCCATCAGTGAGACCGGGGGGCCCCAGCATTTT. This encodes CAISETGGPQHF.

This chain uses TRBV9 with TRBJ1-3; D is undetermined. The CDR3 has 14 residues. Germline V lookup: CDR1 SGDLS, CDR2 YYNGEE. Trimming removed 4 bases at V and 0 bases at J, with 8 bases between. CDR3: CASSLHGSGNTIYF. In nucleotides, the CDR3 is TGTGCCAGCAGCCTCCACGGCTCTGGAAACACCATATATTTT.

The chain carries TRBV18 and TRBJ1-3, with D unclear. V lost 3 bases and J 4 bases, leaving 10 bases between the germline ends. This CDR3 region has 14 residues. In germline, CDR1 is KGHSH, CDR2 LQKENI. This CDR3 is CASSPEGSGNTIYF. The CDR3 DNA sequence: TGTGCCAGCTCACCTGAAGGGTCAGGAAACACCATATATTTT.

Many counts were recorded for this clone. The CDR3 bases are TGTGCCAGCAGTGAATCGTCTTATGGACTGTTTTTT. Translated: CASSESSYGLFF. The chain employs TRBV25-1 and TRBJ1-4, with D uncertain. Germline V lookup: CDR1 MGHDK, CDR2 SYGVNS. With 1 base removed from V and 13 bases from J, the gap between germline ends came to 10 bases. This CDR3 has 12 residues. Full variable domain (missing parts from reference TRBV25-1 and TRBJ1-4): EADIYQTPRYLVIGTGKKITLECSQTMGHDKMYWYQQDPGMELHLIHYSYGVNSTEKGDLSSESTVSRIRTEHFPLTLESARPSHTSQYLCASSESSYGLFFGSGTQLSVL.

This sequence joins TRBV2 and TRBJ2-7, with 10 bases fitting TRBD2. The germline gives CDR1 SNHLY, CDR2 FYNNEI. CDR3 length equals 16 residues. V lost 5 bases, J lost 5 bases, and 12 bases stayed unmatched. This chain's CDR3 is CASSSRASGRINEQYF. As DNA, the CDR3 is TGTGCCAGCAGTTCCAGGGCTAGCGGGAGAATCAACGAGCAGTACTTC.

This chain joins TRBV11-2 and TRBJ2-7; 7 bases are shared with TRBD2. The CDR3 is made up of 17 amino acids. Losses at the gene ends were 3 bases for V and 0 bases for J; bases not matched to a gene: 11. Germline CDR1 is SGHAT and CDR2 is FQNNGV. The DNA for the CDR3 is TGTGCCAGCAGCTTCCGGAGTAGCGGGCCAAGCTCCTACGAGCAGTACTTC. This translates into CASSFRSSGPSSYEQYF.

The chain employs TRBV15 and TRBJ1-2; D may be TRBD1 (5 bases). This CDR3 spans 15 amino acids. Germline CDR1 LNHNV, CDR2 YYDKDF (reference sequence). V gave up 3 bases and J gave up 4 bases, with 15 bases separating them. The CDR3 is CATSSGDSGTYGYTF. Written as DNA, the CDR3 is TGTGCCACCAGCAGCGGCGACAGCGGGACCTATGGCTACACCTTC.

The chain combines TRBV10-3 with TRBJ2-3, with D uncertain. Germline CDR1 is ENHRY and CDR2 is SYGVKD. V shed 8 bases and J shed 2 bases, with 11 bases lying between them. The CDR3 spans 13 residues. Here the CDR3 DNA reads TGTGCCATCGCGGCGGTTCACACAGATACGCAGTATTTT. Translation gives CAIAAVHTDTQYF.

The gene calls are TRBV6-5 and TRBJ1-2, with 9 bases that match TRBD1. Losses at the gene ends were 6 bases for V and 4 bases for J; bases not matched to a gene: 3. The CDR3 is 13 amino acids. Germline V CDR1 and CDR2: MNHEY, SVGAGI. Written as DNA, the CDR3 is TGTGCCAGCAGGCGACAGGGGGGCTATGGCTACACCTTC. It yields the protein CASRRQGGYGYTF.

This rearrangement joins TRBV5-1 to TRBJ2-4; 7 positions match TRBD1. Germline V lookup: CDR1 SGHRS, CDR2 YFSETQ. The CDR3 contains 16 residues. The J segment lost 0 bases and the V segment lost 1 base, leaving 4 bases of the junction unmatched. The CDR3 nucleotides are TGCGCCAGCAGCTTGTCGACAGGGCTAGCCAAAAACATTCAGTACTTC. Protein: CASSLSTGLAKNIQYF.

CDR3 residues: CAISTGDPNTEAFF. In DNA, the CDR3 is TGTGCCATCAGTACCGGGGACCCAAACACTGAAGCTTTCTTT. The rearrangement links TRBV10-3 to TRBJ1-1, with D possibly TRBD1 on 5 matching bases. The germline CDR1 and CDR2 sequences are ENHRY and SYGVKD. V lost 5 bases to trimming and J lost 2 bases, with 12 bases between them. This CDR3 contains 14 residues.

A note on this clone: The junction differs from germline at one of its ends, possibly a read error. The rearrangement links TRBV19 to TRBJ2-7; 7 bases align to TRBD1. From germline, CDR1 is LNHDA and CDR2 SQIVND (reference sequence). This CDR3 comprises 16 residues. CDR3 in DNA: TGTGCCAGTAGTATAGGGAGTTGGACAGGCTCCCACGAGCAGTACTTC. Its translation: CASSIGSWTGSHEQYF.

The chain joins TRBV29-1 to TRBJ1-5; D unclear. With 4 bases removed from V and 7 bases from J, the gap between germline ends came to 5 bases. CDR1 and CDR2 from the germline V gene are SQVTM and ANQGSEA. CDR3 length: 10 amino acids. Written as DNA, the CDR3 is TGCAGCGTTGTGATCCAGCCCCAGCATTTT. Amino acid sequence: CSVVIQPQHF.

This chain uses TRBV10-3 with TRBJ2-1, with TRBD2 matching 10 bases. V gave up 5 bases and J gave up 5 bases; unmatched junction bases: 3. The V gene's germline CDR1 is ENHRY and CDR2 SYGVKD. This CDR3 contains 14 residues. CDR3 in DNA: TGTGCCATCAGTCCTCTAGCGGGGGACAATGAGCAGTTCTTC. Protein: CAISPLAGDNEQFF.

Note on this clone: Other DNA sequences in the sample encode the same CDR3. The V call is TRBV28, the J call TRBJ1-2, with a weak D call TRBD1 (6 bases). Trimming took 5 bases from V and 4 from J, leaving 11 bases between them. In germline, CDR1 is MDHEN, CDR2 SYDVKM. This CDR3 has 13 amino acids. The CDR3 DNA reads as TGTGCCAGCAGTCTAGGGGGGTCCTATGGCTACACCTTC. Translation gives CASSLGGSYGYTF.

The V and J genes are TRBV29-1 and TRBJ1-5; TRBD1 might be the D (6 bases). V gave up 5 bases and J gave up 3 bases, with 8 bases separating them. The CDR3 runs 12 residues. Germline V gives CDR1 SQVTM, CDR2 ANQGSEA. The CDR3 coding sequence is TGCAGCGTTTGGGACAACAATCAGCCCCAGCATTTT. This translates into CSVWDNNQPQHF.

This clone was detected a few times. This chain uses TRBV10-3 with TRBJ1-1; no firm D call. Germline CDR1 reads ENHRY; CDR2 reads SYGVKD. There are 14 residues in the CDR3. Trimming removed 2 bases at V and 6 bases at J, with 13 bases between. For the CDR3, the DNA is TGTGCCATCAGTGAGACCGTTATTGTGGCTGAAGCTTTCTTT. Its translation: CAISETVIVAEAFF.

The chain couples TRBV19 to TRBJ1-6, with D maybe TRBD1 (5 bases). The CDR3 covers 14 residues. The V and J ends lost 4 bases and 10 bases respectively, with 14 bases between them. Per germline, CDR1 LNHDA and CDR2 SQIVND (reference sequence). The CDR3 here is CASSNGGGGSPLHF. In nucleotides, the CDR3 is TGTGCCAGTAGTAATGGCGGGGGAGGATCACCCCTCCACTTT.

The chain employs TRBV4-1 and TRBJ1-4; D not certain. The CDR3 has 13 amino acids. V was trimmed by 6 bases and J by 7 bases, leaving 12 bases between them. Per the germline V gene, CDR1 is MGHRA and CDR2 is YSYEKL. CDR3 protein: CASRLALVEKLFF. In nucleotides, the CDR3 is TGCGCCAGCAGATTGGCGCTAGTTGAAAAACTGTTTTTT.

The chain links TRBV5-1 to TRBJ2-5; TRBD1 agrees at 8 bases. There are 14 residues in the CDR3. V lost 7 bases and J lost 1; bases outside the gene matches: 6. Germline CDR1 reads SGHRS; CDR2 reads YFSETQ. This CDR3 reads CASWRGQGQETQYF. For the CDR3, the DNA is TGCGCCAGCTGGAGAGGACAGGGCCAAGAGACCCAGTACTTC.

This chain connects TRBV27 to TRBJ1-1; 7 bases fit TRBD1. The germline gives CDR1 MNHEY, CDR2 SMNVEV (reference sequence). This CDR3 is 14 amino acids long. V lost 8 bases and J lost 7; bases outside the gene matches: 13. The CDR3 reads CASRRDRDRGEAFF. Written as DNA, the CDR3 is TGTGCCAGCCGCCGCGACAGGGATAGGGGTGAAGCTTTCTTT.